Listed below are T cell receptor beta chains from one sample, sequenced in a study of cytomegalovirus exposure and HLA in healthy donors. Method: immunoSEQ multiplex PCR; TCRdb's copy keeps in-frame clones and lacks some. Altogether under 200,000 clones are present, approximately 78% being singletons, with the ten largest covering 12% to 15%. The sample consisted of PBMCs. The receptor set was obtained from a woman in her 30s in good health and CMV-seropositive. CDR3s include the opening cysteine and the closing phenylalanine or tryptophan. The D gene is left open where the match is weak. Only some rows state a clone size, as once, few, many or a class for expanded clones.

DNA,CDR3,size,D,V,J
TGTGCCAGCAGGCCGCGGACTAGCGCCGTCACCTACGAGCAGTACTTC,CASRPRTSAVTYEQYF,NA,TRBD2,TRBV27,TRBJ2-7
TGTGCCAGCAGTTCTTCAGGGTTCTACAATGAGCAGTTCTTC,CASSSSGFYNEQFF,NA,NA,TRBV27,TRBJ2-1
TGTGCCAGCAGCCCGGGGGACCCAGGGAGGTACGAGCAGTACTTC,CASSPGDPGRYEQYF,few,NA,TRBV11-1,TRBJ2-7
TGTGCCAGCACCCAAGACGGAGGGAATCAGCCCCAGCATTTT,CASTQDGGNQPQHF,NA,NA,TRBV4-2,TRBJ1-5
TGTGCCAGCAGCTTGAAGGCAGGGATCGATGAGCAGTTCTTC,CASSLKAGIDEQFF,NA,NA,TRBV5-4,TRBJ2-1
TGCGCCAGCAGCCGCGGACTAGCGGGAGGGGATGAGCAGTTCTTC,CASSRGLAGGDEQFF,NA,TRBD2,TRBV5-1,TRBJ2-1
TGTGCCAGCAGCTTAGAGGGGACAGGGTTGAATGGCTACACCTTC,CASSLEGTGLNGYTF,NA,TRBD1,TRBV7-9,TRBJ1-2
TGTGCCAGCTCCACAGCACTAGCCGAGCAGTTCTTC,CASSTALAEQFF,NA,NA,TRBV7-9,TRBJ2-1
TGCGCCAGCAGCATTTTCCCCGGGACAAACTACGAGCAGTACTTC,CASSIFPGTNYEQYF,NA,NA,TRBV5-1,TRBJ2-7
TGCGCCAGCAGCTCCGGGACAGGGGATGCTAATGAAAAACTGTTTTTT,CASSSGTGDANEKLFF,once,TRBD1,TRBV5-1,TRBJ1-4
TGTGCCAGCAGCTTAGACTTTAATCAGCCCCAGCATTTT,CASSLDFNQPQHF,NA,NA,TRBV7-2,TRBJ1-5
TGTGCCAGCAGCTTAAACGGGAGAATTACAGATACGCAGTATTTT,CASSLNGRITDTQYF,NA,NA,TRBV7-3,TRBJ2-3
TGTGCCTGGAGCGTTGATACGCAGTATTTT,CAWSVDTQYF,NA,NA,TRBV30,TRBJ2-3
TGTGCCAGTAGTATATACGGGGAAAATCAGCCCCAGCATTTT,CASSIYGENQPQHF,NA,NA,TRBV19,TRBJ1-5
TGTGCCAGCAGCCCGCCGGCCGTTGCAGGGGATATCAATAATTCACCCCTCCACTTT,CASSPPAVAGDINNSPLHF,NA,NA,TRBV5-6,TRBJ1-6
TGTGCCAGCACCTCCCCCGGGACAGGGGTAGACATTCAGTACTTC,CASTSPGTGVDIQYF,NA,TRBD1,TRBV28,TRBJ2-4
TGTGCCAGCAGGGGACAGGGAATCAACTATGGCTACACCTTC,CASRGQGINYGYTF,NA,TRBD1,TRBV6-5,TRBJ1-2
TGTGCCAGCTCACGGAGCGGACAGGGTGGAGAGCAGTACTTC,CASSRSGQGGEQYF,NA,TRBD1,TRBV18,TRBJ2-7
TGTGCCAGCACCAGTAGCGGGGAGGGGGCCGGGGAGCTGTTTTTT,CASTSSGEGAGELFF,few,TRBD2,TRBV7-8,TRBJ2-2
TGTGCCAGCAGCGAGACAGGGGGTGACACTGAAGCTTTCTTT,CASSETGGDTEAFF,NA,TRBD1,TRBV14,TRBJ1-1
TGCGCCAGCAGCCTGGACTTCAATTCACCCCTCCACTTT,CASSLDFNSPLHF,once,NA,TRBV5-1,TRBJ1-6
TGTGCCAGCTCACCAACAGCGAGCGGGGGGGCGGGCTACAATGAGCAGTTCTTC,CASSPTASGGAGYNEQFF,NA,TRBD2,TRBV18,TRBJ2-1
TGTGCCAGCAGCGTAGGAAAGTTGTCCGGGAGGGTCGACTTC,CASSVGKLSGRVDF,NA,NA,TRBV9,TRBJ1-2
TGTGCCAGCAGTGCCCTACTAGCGGCGGGGGAGCTGTTTTTT,CASSALLAAGELFF,NA,TRBD2,TRBV2,TRBJ2-2
TGCAGCGCCTCGGTGCAGGGGGAAGGTGAGCAGTTCTTC,CSASVQGEGEQFF,NA,TRBD1,TRBV29-1,TRBJ2-1
TGCGCCAGCAGCCAAGGTTCGTTTGTGACAGATACGCAGTATTTT,CASSQGSFVTDTQYF,NA,NA,TRBV4-1,TRBJ2-3
TGTGCCACCAGCAGATCCTTCAGGGGCTCGGATGGCTACACCTTC,CATSRSFRGSDGYTF,NA,NA,TRBV15,TRBJ1-2
TGTGCCAGCAGTTACGGGAACGCAGGGGGCGCGGAGGAGCAGTACTTC,CASSYGNAGGAEEQYF,NA,TRBD1,TRBV6-6,TRBJ2-5
TGTGCCAGCAGCTTTCGGGAGACCCAGTACTTC,CASSFRETQYF,few,NA,TRBV7-2,TRBJ2-5
TGCGCCAGCAGCTTCCGACTAGCGGGAGCCTACAATGAGCAGTTCTTC,CASSFRLAGAYNEQFF,once,TRBD2,TRBV5-1,TRBJ2-1
TGTGCCAGCAGCGTAGCCCCCAAGCCGACAGATCTCTATGGCTACACCTTC,CASSVAPKPTDLYGYTF,NA,NA,TRBV9,TRBJ1-2
TGTGCCAGTAGTATCGAGGGGGCCAGCAACACTGAAGCTTTCTTT,CASSIEGASNTEAFF,NA,TRBD1,TRBV19,TRBJ1-1
TGTGCCAGTAGTATTTCATTGACAGGACCTATAAAGTATAGCAATCAGCCCCAGCATTTT,CASSISLTGPIKYSNQPQHF,NA,NA,TRBV19,TRBJ1-5
TGTGCCAGCGATGGAACCGGACACCATGGCTCCTACGAGCAGTACTTC,CASDGTGHHGSYEQYF,NA,NA,TRBV2,TRBJ2-7